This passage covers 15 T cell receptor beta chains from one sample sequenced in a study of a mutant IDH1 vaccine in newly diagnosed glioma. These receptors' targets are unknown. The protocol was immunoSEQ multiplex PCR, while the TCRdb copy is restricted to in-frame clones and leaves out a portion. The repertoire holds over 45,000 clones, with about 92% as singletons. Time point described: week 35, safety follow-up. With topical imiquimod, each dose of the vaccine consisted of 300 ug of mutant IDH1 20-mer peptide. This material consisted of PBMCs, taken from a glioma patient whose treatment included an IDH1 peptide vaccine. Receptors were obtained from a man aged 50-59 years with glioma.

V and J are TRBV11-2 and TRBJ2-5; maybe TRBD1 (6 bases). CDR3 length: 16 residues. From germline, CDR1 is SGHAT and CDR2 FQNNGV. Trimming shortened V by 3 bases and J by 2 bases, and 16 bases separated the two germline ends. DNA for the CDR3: TGTGCCAGCAGCTTCGGTGATCAAGGGGGACAAGAGACCCAGTACTTC. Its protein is CASSFGDQGGQETQYF.

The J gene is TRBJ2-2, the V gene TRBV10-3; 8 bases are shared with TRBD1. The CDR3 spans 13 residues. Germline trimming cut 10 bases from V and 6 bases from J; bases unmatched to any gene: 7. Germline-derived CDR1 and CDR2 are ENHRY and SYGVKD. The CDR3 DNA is TGTGCCACCAAGGGACAGGATGCCGGGGAGCTGTTTTTT. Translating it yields CATKGQDAGELFF.

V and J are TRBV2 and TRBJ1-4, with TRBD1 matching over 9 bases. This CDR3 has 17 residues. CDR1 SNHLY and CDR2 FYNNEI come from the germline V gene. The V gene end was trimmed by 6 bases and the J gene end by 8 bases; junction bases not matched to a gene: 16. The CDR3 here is CASSGGTGFRPGEKLFF. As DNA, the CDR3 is TGTGCCAGCAGCGGCGGGACAGGGTTTCGCCCTGGCGAAAAACTGTTTTTT.

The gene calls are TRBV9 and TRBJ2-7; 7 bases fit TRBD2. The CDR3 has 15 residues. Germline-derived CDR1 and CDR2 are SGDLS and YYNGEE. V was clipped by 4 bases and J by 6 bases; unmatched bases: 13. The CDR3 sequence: CASSPRGSGESEQYF. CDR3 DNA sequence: TGTGCCAGCAGCCCACGGGGGAGCGGGGAAAGCGAGCAGTACTTC. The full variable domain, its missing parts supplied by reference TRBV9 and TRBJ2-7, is DSGVTQTPKHLITATGQRVTLRCSPRSGDLSVYWYQQSLDQGLQFLIQYYNGEERAKGNILERFSAQQFPDLHSELNLSSLELGDSALYFCASSPRGSGESEQYFGPGTRLTVT.

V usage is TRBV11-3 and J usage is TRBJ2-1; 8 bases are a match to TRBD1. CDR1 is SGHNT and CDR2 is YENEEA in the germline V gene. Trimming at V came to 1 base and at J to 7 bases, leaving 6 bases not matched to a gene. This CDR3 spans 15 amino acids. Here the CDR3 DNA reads TGTGCCAGCAGCTTAGGCAGGGGGCGCCGTAATGAGCAGTTCTTC. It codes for CASSLGRGRRNEQFF. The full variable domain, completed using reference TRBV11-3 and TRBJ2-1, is EAGVVQSPRYKIIEKKQPVAFWCNPISGHNTLYWYLQNLGQGPELLIRYENEEAVDDSQLPKDRFSAERLKGVDSTLKIQPAELGDSAVYLCASSLGRGRRNEQFFGPGTRLTVL.

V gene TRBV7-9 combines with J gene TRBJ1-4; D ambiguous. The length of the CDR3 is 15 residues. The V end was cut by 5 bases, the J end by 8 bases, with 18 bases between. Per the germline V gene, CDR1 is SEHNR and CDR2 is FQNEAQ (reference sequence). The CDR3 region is CASSREGRVAEKLFF. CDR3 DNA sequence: TGTGCCAGCAGCCGAGAGGGTCGGGTTGCCGAAAAACTGTTTTTT.

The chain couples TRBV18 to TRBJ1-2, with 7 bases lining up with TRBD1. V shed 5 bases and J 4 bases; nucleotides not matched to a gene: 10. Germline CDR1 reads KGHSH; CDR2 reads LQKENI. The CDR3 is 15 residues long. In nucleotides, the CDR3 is TGTGCCAGCTCATCTAAAACAGGGGCCGGCTATGGCTACACCTTC. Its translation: CASSSKTGAGYGYTF.

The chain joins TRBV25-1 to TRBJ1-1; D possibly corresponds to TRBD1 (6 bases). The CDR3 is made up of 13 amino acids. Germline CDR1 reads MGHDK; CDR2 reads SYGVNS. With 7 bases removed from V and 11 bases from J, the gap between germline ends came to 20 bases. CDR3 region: CASTTGADRRAFF. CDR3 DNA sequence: TGTGCCAGCACCACGGGGGCGGATCGTCGGGCTTTCTTT.

DNA of the CDR3: TGTGCCAGCTCATCGCCGGGACAGGGAACAGATACGCAGTATTTT. This gives the protein CASSSPGQGTDTQYF. The chain combines TRBV18 with TRBJ2-3; 9 bases are shared with TRBD1. The CDR3 length is 15 residues. Germline V gene lookup returns CDR1 KGHSH and CDR2 LQKENI. J gave up 3 bases and V 5 bases, and 6 bases lay outside the gene matches.

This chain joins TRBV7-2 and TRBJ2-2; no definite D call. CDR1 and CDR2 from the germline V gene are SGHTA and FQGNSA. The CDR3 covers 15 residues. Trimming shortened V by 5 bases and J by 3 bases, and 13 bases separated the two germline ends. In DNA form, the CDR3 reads TGTGCCAGCAGCCAGTTCTTCGAACACACCGGGGAGCTGTTTTTT. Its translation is CASSQFFEHTGELFF.

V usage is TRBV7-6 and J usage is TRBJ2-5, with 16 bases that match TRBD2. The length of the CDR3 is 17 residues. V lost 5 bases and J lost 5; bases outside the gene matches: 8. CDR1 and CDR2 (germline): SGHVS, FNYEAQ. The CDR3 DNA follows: TGTGCCAGCAGCCCAGGGACTAGCGGGAGGGCCGAGGAGACCCAGTACTTC. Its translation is CASSPGTSGRAEETQYF.

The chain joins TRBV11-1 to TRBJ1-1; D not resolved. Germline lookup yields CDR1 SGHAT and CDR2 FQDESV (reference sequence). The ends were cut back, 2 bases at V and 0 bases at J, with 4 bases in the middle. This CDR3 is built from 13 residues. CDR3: CASSLQMNTEAFF. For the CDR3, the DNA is TGTGCCAGCAGCTTACAGATGAACACTGAAGCTTTCTTT.

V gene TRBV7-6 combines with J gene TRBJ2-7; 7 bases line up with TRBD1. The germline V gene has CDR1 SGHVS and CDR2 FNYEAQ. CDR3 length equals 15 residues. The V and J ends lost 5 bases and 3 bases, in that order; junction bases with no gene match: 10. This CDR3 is CASSPGGRGNYEQYF. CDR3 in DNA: TGTGCCAGCAGCCCAGGGGGTAGGGGAAACTACGAGCAGTACTTC.

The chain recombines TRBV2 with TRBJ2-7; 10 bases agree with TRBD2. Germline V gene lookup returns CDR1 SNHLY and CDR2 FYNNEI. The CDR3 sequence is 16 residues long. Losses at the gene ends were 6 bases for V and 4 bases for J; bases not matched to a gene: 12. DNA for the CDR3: TGTGCCAGCAGGAGGATAGCGGGGGGAATTCAGTACGAGCAGTACTTC. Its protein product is CASRRIAGGIQYEQYF.

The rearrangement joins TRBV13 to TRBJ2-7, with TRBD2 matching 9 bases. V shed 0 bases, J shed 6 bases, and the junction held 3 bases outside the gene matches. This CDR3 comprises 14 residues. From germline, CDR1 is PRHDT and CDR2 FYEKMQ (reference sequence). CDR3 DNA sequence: TGTGCCAGCAGCTTAGGGGCGGGAGGGGGCGAGCAGTACTTC. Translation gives CASSLGAGGGEQYF.